The entry below describes one T cell receptor beta chain. The sample belongs to a study of blood T cell repertoires in COVID-19. Study-level information: Sites in the United States, Italy and Spain provided acute and convalescent COVID-19 samples.

Generated by immunoSEQ multiplex PCR, the TCRdb table keeps only in-frame clones and is missing some. Of around 200,000 clones in the sample, under 90% are singletons; the top ten hold about 15%. The junction had 7 bases not matched to a gene; V was cut back by 3 bases and J by 6 bases. This CDR3 has 15 residues. Germline V gene data show CDR1 as KGHSH and CDR2 as LQKENI. What was sequenced was peripheral blood. The sequence derives from a man aged 30 to 39 with active or convalescent COVID-19. This chain joins TRBV18 and TRBJ1-2, with 10 bases that match TRBD1. The CDR3: CASSPKTGGGDGYTF. As DNA, the CDR3 is TGTGCCAGCTCACCCAAGACAGGGGGCGGTGATGGCTACACCTTC.